One and the same sample provided the 6 T cell receptor beta chains below, sequenced in a study of beta chain features in type 1 diabetes. General study results and limits: TCRB CDR3s from Type 1 diabetes patients were moderately but significantly shorter in all four CD4+ subsets.

The antigens these receptors bind are not known. Expressed TCRB transcripts were sequenced, since all the RNA that had been isolated was reverse transcribed. TCRdb's copy holds only in-frame clones and misses some; the assay was immunoSEQ multiplex PCR. The sample includes 250,000 to 300,000 clones, about 23% of them seen just once. The sequenced sample consisted of naive CD4+ T cells from blood. Receptors were obtained from a woman in her twenties or thirties with type 1 diabetes.

The genes are TRBV4-2 and TRBJ2-1, with D possibly TRBD1 on 5 matching bases. This CDR3 comprises 15 residues. Germline loops: CDR1 LGHNA, CDR2 YNFKEQ. V dropped 3 bases and J dropped 4 bases, with 13 bases sitting between them. The CDR3 is CASSQQGYLYNEQFF. CDR3 DNA sequence: TGTGCCAGCAGCCAGCAGGGCTACCTTTACAATGAGCAGTTCTTC.

The rearrangement joins TRBV19 to TRBJ2-4, with 7 bases matching TRBD1. J was trimmed by 0 bases and V by 4 bases; bases with no gene match: 3. In germline, CDR1 is LNHDA, CDR2 SQIVND (reference sequence). This CDR3 spans 15 amino acids. CDR3 sequence: CASSKRGLAKNIQYF. The CDR3 DNA sequence: TGTGCCAGTAGTAAGAGGGGGCTAGCCAAAAACATTCAGTACTTC.

This chain links TRBV30 with TRBJ2-7; 10 nucleotides agree with TRBD2. J lost 1 base, V lost 0 bases, and 6 bases had no gene match. The CDR3 spans 16 residues. Germline V gene sequence: CDR1 GTSNPN, CDR2 SVGIG (reference sequence). CDR3 sequence: CAWSVAGGPTSYEQYF. The DNA for the CDR3 is TGTGCCTGGAGTGTAGCGGGAGGGCCTACGTCCTACGAGCAGTACTTC.

This chain connects TRBV7-2 to TRBJ2-7; 10 bases match TRBD1. CDR1 SGHTA and CDR2 FQGNSA come from the germline V gene. V gave up 5 bases and J gave up 6 bases; unmatched junction bases: 7. The CDR3 is 14 amino acids. CDR3 DNA: TGTGCCAGCAGCGCTGGGACAGGGGCCGGCGAGCAGTACTTC. This gives the protein CASSAGTGAGEQYF.

There are a few counts of this clone. The V and J genes are TRBV7-9 and TRBJ1-4; unclear D gene. From germline, CDR1 is SEHNR and CDR2 FQNEAQ (reference sequence). This CDR3 comprises 13 residues. Trimming took 2 bases from V and 10 from J, leaving 11 bases between them. The CDR3 DNA reads as TGTGCCAGCAGCTTATCTCGGGGTGGAAAACTGTTTTTT. Residues: CASSLSRGGKLFF.

The V call is TRBV5-1, the J call TRBJ2-3; 7 bases align to TRBD2. Germline V gene lookup returns CDR1 SGHRS and CDR2 YFSETQ. V gave up 2 bases and J gave up 5 bases; unmatched junction bases: 8. This CDR3 is 15 amino acids long. The CDR3 nucleotides read TGCGCCAGCAGCTTCCGGGCGGGAGTGATAGATACGCAGTATTTT. This translates into CASSFRAGVIDTQYF.